This T cell receptor beta chain was sequenced during a study of siplizumab effects on memory and regulatory T cells. Points on this clone: The antigen is unknown.

Study-level findings and limits: Treg-derived clones made up an average of about 73% of mappable alloreactive CD4+ clones with siplizumab and under 35% in controls.

Generated by immunoSEQ multiplex PCR, the TCRdb table keeps only in-frame clones and is missing some. Altogether about 100,000 clones are present, about 94% being singletons, with the ten largest covering roughly 1.4%. The receptor comes from a human donor in good health. The specimen was non-Treg CD4+ T cells sorted from blood.

This chain's CDR3 is CASSLASGTYEQYF. The CDR3 DNA is TGTGCCAGCAGCTTAGCTAGCGGGACTTACGAGCAGTACTTC. V usage is TRBV7-8 and J usage is TRBJ2-7, with TRBD2 identical over 8 bases. The V gene end was trimmed by 0 bases and the J gene end by 4 bases; junction bases not matched to a gene: 2. The CDR3 covers 14 residues. Germline CDR1 reads SGHVS; CDR2 reads FQNEAQ.